Listed below are T cell receptor beta chains from one sample, sequenced in a study of regulatory T cells in long-lasting Graves disease. TCRdb called the multiplex PCR reads again in MiXCR, with one record for every CDR3 protein. The sample lists roughly 500,000 distinct CDR3 sequences, around 12% occurring once. The same data also contributed to another study, on T cells in Graves' hyperthyroidism and ophthalmopathy.

This specimen was peripheral blood mononuclear cells (PBMCs), taken at new diagnosis, from a patient treated with antithyroid drugs. The receptors stem from a woman aged 25 to 39 with Graves disease. Both conserved end residues are part of each CDR3. The D gene is left open where the match is weak. Where a row states a size, it is once, few, many or the class of an expanded clone; other rows omit it.

j_gene,abundance,v_gene,d_gene,CDR3nt,CDR3aa
TRBJ1-1,many,TRBV18,-,TGTGCCAGCTCACCACCCCTCGGGGACACTGAAGCTTTCTTT,CASSPPLGDTEAFF
TRBJ2-3,many,TRBV3-1,TRBD1,TGTGCCAGCAGCCCCCTCGGACAGGGGTTGGATACGCAGTATTTT,CASSPLGQGLDTQYF
TRBJ2-7,many,TRBV7-9,TRBD2,TGTGCCAGCAGCCTAGCGGGAGGGCCCCTCGAGCAGTACTTC,CASSLAGGPLEQYF
TRBJ2-7,many,TRBV20-1,-,TGCAGTGCTAGGGGGGCAGGCGGAACCTACGAGCAGTACTTC,CSARGAGGTYEQYF
TRBJ2-1,many,TRBV11-3,TRBD2,TGTGCCAGCAGTACGAGCGGGGGAGAGTACAATGAGCAGTTCTTC,CASSTSGGEYNEQFF
TRBJ2-7,many,TRBV10-3,-,TGTGCCATCAGTGAGGTAGGAGGGGCACGGGGCGAGCAGTACTTC,CAISEVGGARGEQYF
TRBJ2-1,many,TRBV6-5,-,TGTGCCAGCAGTTACACTCAGGGGATCAGCGGGAATGAGCAGTTCTTC,CASSYTQGISGNEQFF
TRBJ1-6,many,TRBV10-2,-,TGCGCCAGCAGTGATGTGAGTGGTGTGAATTCACCCCTCCACTTT,CASSDVSGVNSPLHF
TRBJ1-2,many,TRBV30,-,TGTGCCTGGAGTGTAAGGGGTGCGGACGGAACGGGGGGCTACACCTTC,CAWSVRGADGTGGYTF
TRBJ2-6,many,TRBV19,-,TGTGCCAGCAGCTTATCGCCTGGGGCCAACGTCCTGACTTTC,CASSLSPGANVLTF
TRBJ2-5,-,TRBV11-3,TRBD2,TGTGCCAGCAGCTCGGGACTAGCGGGAGGCCAAGAGACCCAGTACTTC,CASSSGLAGGQETQYF
TRBJ1-4,many,TRBV7-9,-,TGTGCCAGCGGACGGGGTCCCAATGAAAAACTGTTTTTT,CASGRGPNEKLFF
TRBJ2-7,many,TRBV13,-,TGTGCCAGCAGCCCCTTGAGGTCCGAGCAGTACTTC,CASSPLRSEQYF
TRBJ2-1,-,TRBV6-2/TRBV6-3,-,TGTGCCAGCAGTTACTCGATAGGGGGGAATGAGCAGTTCTTC,CASSYSIGGNEQFF
TRBJ1-2,many,TRBV18,-,TGTGCCAGCTCACCAGCAGGTCGCAGCTACACCTTC,CASSPAGRSYTF
TRBJ2-7,many,TRBV7-9,TRBD2,TGTGCCAGCAGCCCCCGGACTAGCGGGGCCGCCTACGAGCAGTACTTC,CASSPRTSGAAYEQYF
TRBJ1-5,many,TRBV19,-,TGTGCCAGTATGCGGGAAGGGTTAAGCAATCAGCCCCAGCATTTT,CASMREGLSNQPQHF
TRBJ2-3,-,TRBV20-1,-,TGCAGTGCTTCCGTTACAGATACGCAGTATTTT,CSASVTDTQYF
TRBJ1-6,many,TRBV20-1,-,TGCAGTGCTACCTCCGGGACCAGGGAATCACCCCTCCACTTT,CSATSGTRESPLHF
TRBJ2-7,-,TRBV5-5,-,TGTGCCAGCAGCTTGGCCCCTAGGTTCGAGCAGTACTTC,CASSLAPRFEQYF
TRBJ1-1,many,TRBV28,-,TGTGCCAGCAGTTCCCTAACAAAAGGGAAGACTGAAGCTTTCTTT,CASSSLTKGKTEAFF
TRBJ2-5,-,TRBV7-2,-,TGTGCCAGCAGCCCGGCCGGGACACAACAAGAGACCCAGTACTTC,CASSPAGTQQETQYF
TRBJ2-5,few,TRBV4-2,TRBD1,TGTGCCAGCAGCCAGGCCGGGACAGGGCACGAGACCCAGTACTTC,CASSQAGTGHETQYF
TRBJ1-5,many,TRBV6-5,-,TGTGCCAGCAGTTACTCGGGTACATATCGGCAGCCCCAGCATTTT,CASSYSGTYRQPQHF